These 7 T cell receptor beta chains share one sample of origin, sequenced in a study of cytomegalovirus exposure and HLA in healthy donors. Primers included in the PCR were 60 Vbeta and 13 Jbeta primers. Assay: immunoSEQ multiplex PCR; the TCRdb copy retains only in-frame clones and omits some. The sample has 150,000 to 200,000 clones; roughly 60% are singletons. The source material was PBMCs. These receptors were taken from a man aged 35 to 55 in good health and CMV-seronegative.

The CDR3: CASSIDINEQFF. The CDR3 DNA follows: TGTGCCAGTAGTATTGACATCAATGAGCAGTTCTTC. The genes are TRBV19 and TRBJ2-1, with D uncertain. The CDR3 is 12 residues long. Germline CDR1 LNHDA, CDR2 SQIVND (reference sequence). V lost 3 bases to trimming and J lost 6 bases, with 6 bases between them.

This clone appeared a few times. The chain is built from TRBV5-4 and TRBJ1-2, with 11 nucleotides matching TRBD1. Germline V gene sequence: CDR1 SGHNT, CDR2 YYREEE (reference sequence). Trimming took 0 bases from V and 6 from J; bases not matched to a gene: 7. The CDR3 totals 16 residues. This chain's CDR3 is CASSLVWGQGVDGYTF. The DNA for the CDR3 is TGTGCCAGCAGCTTGGTATGGGGACAGGGGGTGGATGGCTACACCTTC.

The chain uses TRBV30 and TRBJ1-6; 7 nucleotides agree with TRBD1. From germline, CDR1 is GTSNPN and CDR2 SVGIG (reference sequence). Trimming removed 3 bases from V and 0 bases from J; junction bases left unmatched: 8. There are 17 residues in the CDR3. The CDR3 nucleotides read TGTGCCTGGAGATTACAGGGGACTAGCTCCTATAATTCACCCCTCCACTTT. This translates into CAWRLQGTSSYNSPLHF.

The chain employs TRBV27 and TRBJ2-2; perhaps TRBD1 as D (6 bases). The CDR3 length is 18 residues. Trimming left V 6 bases short and J 6 bases short, with 26 bases between. CDR1 is MNHEY, CDR2 SMNVEV, per germline (reference sequence). The CDR3 DNA reads as TGTGCCAGCAGAAAATGGGGGCTAAGCCGGGTGGATCCCGGGGAGCTGTTTTTT. It specifies CASRKWGLSRVDPGELFF.

Here the CDR3 reads CASSLASGGGASYNSPLHF. CDR3 DNA sequence: TGTGCCAGCAGCTTGGCATCTGGAGGGGGGGCATCCTATAATTCACCCCTCCACTTT. The V call is TRBV7-6, the J call TRBJ1-6; D possibly corresponds to TRBD1 (6 bases). The germline V and J ends were trimmed by 3 bases and 1 base, with 19 bases remaining between them. Looked up from germline, CDR1 is SGHVS and CDR2 is FNYEAQ. CDR3 length equals 19 residues.

V is TRBV29-1 and J is TRBJ1-2, with 11 positions matching TRBD1. The V and J ends lost 6 bases and 7 bases, in that order; junction bases with no gene match: 10. Per germline, CDR1 SQVTM and CDR2 ANQGSEA. The CDR3 spans 14 residues. CDR3 in amino acids: CSVLGQGAVSGYTF. CDR3 in DNA: TGCAGCGTGCTCGGACAGGGGGCGGTCTCTGGCTACACCTTC.

The chain is built from TRBV19 and TRBJ2-5, with 7 bases identical to TRBD2. The V segment lost 9 bases and the J segment 2 bases; nucleotides outside the gene matches: 9. The CDR3 extends over 14 amino acids. Germline loops: CDR1 LNHDA, CDR2 SQIVND (reference sequence). CDR3 amino acids: CASKGGGAQETQYF. The CDR3 nucleotides are TGTGCCAGCAAAGGCGGGGGAGCACAAGAGACCCAGTACTTC.